This passage covers 10 T cell receptor beta chains from one sample sequenced in a study of blood T cell repertoires in COVID-19. Generated by immunoSEQ multiplex PCR, the TCRdb table keeps only in-frame clones and is missing some. The sample lists fewer than 250,000 clones, roughly 91% occurring once. The sequenced sample consisted of peripheral blood. The receptors derive from a man aged 25-45 years with COVID-19, enrolled during active disease.

This sequence joins TRBV10-1 and TRBJ2-3; 7 bases align to TRBD1. This CDR3 region has 16 residues. Germline assignment: CDR1 WNHNN and CDR2 SYGVQD (reference sequence). After removal of 3 bases from V and 2 bases from J, the junction contained 8 bases not matched to a gene. The CDR3 DNA reads as TGCGCCAGCAGTGACGGGCAGGGGGTGATCACAGATACGCAGTATTTT. Its protein is CASSDGQGVITDTQYF.

The chain is built from TRBV11-2 and TRBJ2-7; 9 bases fit TRBD1. The CDR3 sequence is 13 residues long. Germline values: CDR1 SGHAT, CDR2 FQNNGV. With 6 bases clipped from V and 7 bases from J, the junction kept 7 bases outside the gene matches. The CDR3 coding sequence is TGTGCCAGCAGTCTGACAGGGGGTGGAGAGCAGTACTTC. This gives the protein CASSLTGGGEQYF. The variable domain in full, with the rest retrieved from reference TRBV11-2 and TRBJ2-7, is EAGVAQSPRYKIIEKRQSVAFWCNPISGHATLYWYQQILGQGPKLLIQFQNNGVVDDSQLPKDRFSAERLKGVDSTLKIQPAKLEDSAVYLCASSLTGGGEQYFGPGTRLTVT.

The chain employs TRBV7-9 and TRBJ2-3; 7 bases match TRBD1. In germline, CDR1 is SEHNR, CDR2 FQNEAQ (reference sequence). V was clipped by 3 bases and J by 1 base; unmatched bases: 10. The CDR3 runs 17 residues. CDR3 amino acids: CASSFVLQGWGTDTQYF. The CDR3 nucleotides read TGTGCCAGCAGCTTCGTCTTACAGGGGTGGGGCACAGATACGCAGTATTTT.

The V call is TRBV5-1, the J call TRBJ1-3; D not resolved. This CDR3 is built from 11 residues. Trimming stripped 5 bases from V and 4 bases from J, with 4 bases between. Germline CDR1 is SGHRS and CDR2 is YFSETQ. CDR3 region: CASREGNTIYF. For the CDR3, the DNA is TGCGCCAGCAGGGAGGGAAACACCATATATTTT. The full variable domain, with the rest looked up from reference TRBV5-1 and TRBJ1-3, is KAGVTQTPRYLIKTRGQQVTLSCSPISGHRSVSWYQQTPGQGLQFLFEYFSETQRNKGNFPGRFSGRQFSNSRSEMNVSTLELGDSALYLCASREGNTIYFGEGSWLTVV.

The CDR3 nucleotides read TGTGCCAGCAGTCCCACAGGTGGCGGGGAGCTGTTTTTT. Its protein is CASSPTGGGELFF. The chain links TRBV12-3 or TRBV12-4 to TRBJ2-2, with D possibly TRBD1 on 5 matching bases. Trimming stripped 5 bases from V and 7 bases from J, with 11 bases between. This CDR3 region has 13 residues.

The V gene is TRBV5-1, the J gene TRBJ2-1, with 10 positions matching TRBD2. CDR1 is SGHRS and CDR2 is YFSETQ in the germline V gene. This CDR3 is built from 16 residues. The J segment lost 4 bases and the V segment lost 4 bases, leaving 8 bases of the junction unmatched. CDR3: CASSVAASGGYNEQFF. The DNA for the CDR3 is TGCGCCAGCAGCGTCGCAGCTAGCGGGGGTTACAATGAGCAGTTCTTC.

The genes are TRBV14 and TRBJ1-1; a possible D gene is TRBD1 (6 bases). The V end was cut by 1 base, the J end by 8 bases, with 11 bases between. Germline V lookup: CDR1 SGHDN, CDR2 FVKESK. CDR3 size: 13 residues. CDR3 sequence reads: CASSQVRGSEAFF. The CDR3 DNA follows: TGTGCCAGCAGCCAAGTCAGGGGTTCGGAAGCTTTCTTT.

The chain uses TRBV10-2 and TRBJ2-1; 7 nucleotides align to TRBD2. V shed 4 bases, J shed 9 bases, and the junction held 12 bases outside the gene matches. This CDR3 has 15 residues. Germline V gene data show CDR1 as WSHSY and CDR2 as SAAADI. In nucleotides, the CDR3 is TGCGCCAGCAGTGCCGGACTAGGAGCGTTTAGTGAGCAGTTCTTC. The encoded protein is CASSAGLGAFSEQFF.

The chain employs TRBV25-1 and TRBJ1-1, with D uncertain. CDR1 and CDR2 (germline): MGHDK, SYGVNS. Trimming took 1 base from V and 3 from J, leaving 12 bases between them. The length of the CDR3 is 15 residues. CDR3 amino acids: CASSESVRRHTEAFF. Here the CDR3 DNA reads TGTGCCAGCAGTGAATCGGTCCGCAGGCACACTGAAGCTTTCTTT.

This chain joins TRBV10-3 and TRBJ2-1; 9 nucleotides align to TRBD2. The J segment lost 6 bases and the V segment lost 6 bases, leaving 12 bases of the junction unmatched. CDR1 and CDR2 (germline): ENHRY, SYGVKD. This CDR3 is built from 16 residues. The CDR3 protein is CAISPGTSSQVNEQFF. The CDR3 nucleotides read TGTGCCATCAGCCCCGGGACTAGCTCTCAGGTCAATGAGCAGTTCTTC.